This T cell receptor beta chain was captured by sequencing in a study of T cell responses to AZD1222 COVID-19 vaccine. Libraries were prepared by immunoSEQ multiplex PCR; TCRdb keeps only in-frame clonotypes and omits some of them. The data hold roughly 150,000 clones, with roughly 82% observed a single time. Broader study findings: Baseline serology detected seropositivity in only 5 to 7 AZD1222 recipients.

To note about this clone: No antigen is known for it.

The clonotype originates from an adult in good health. The source was peripheral blood, collected on day 0 of AZD1222 vaccination.

In DNA, the CDR3 is TGTGCCAGCAGTCAGGGAGACCTCTATGGCTACACCTTC. It specifies CASSQGDLYGYTF. This chain joins TRBV6-5 and TRBJ1-2; D is possibly TRBD1 (5 bases). V gave up 5 bases and J gave up 4 bases, with 11 bases separating them. There are 13 residues in the CDR3. Looked up from germline, CDR1 is MNHEY and CDR2 is SVGAGI.